One and the same sample provided the 14 T cell receptor beta chains below, sequenced in a study of cytomegalovirus exposure and HLA in healthy donors. Method: immunoSEQ multiplex PCR; TCRdb's copy keeps in-frame clones and lacks some. The repertoire holds fewer than 250,000 clones, with approximately 88% as singletons. The sample consisted of PBMCs. These receptors were collected from a woman under 40 in good health and CMV-seropositive.

This clone was counted only a few times. J is TRBJ1-2 and V is TRBV9, with a tentative D call TRBD1 (5 bases). The V gene lost 0 bases and the J gene lost 2 bases, with 11 bases spanning the gap. CDR1 and CDR2 from the germline V gene are SGDLS and YYNGEE. This CDR3 spans 15 amino acids. The DNA of the CDR3 is TGTGCCAGCAGCGTAGACAGCGGGGGGAACTATGGCTACACCTTC. Protein: CASSVDSGGNYGYTF. The entire variable domain, with the rest obtained from reference TRBV9 and TRBJ1-2, is as follows: DSGVTQTPKHLITATGQRVTLRCSPRSGDLSVYWYQQSLDQGLQFLIQYYNGEERAKGNILERFSAQQFPDLHSELNLSSLELGDSALYFCASSVDSGGNYGYTFGSGTRLTVV.

V gene TRBV6-1 combines with J gene TRBJ2-3, with D perhaps TRBD1 (5 bases). Germline V CDR1 and CDR2: MNHNS, SASEGT. The CDR3 extends over 17 amino acids. The germline V and J ends were trimmed by 3 bases and 1 base, with 17 bases remaining between them. The chain's CDR3 is CASSERTPKLGTDTQYF. CDR3 DNA sequence: TGTGCCAGCAGTGAGAGGACACCCAAGTTGGGCACAGATACGCAGTATTTT.

The chain combines TRBV30 with TRBJ2-7; 8 bases are a match to TRBD1. The CDR3 consists of 14 residues. Germline V gives CDR1 GTSNPN, CDR2 SVGIG (reference sequence). V gave up 2 bases and J gave up 4 bases; unmatched junction bases: 7. CDR3 region: CAWSRGTGGYEQYF. CDR3 nucleotide sequence: TGTGCCTGGAGTAGGGGGACAGGCGGATACGAGCAGTACTTC. The variable domain in full, completed from reference TRBV30 and TRBJ2-7, reads SQTIHQWPATLVQPVGSPLSLECTVEGTSNPNLYWYRQAAGRGLQLLFYSVGIGQISSEVPQNLSASRPQDRQFILSSKKLLLSDSGFYLCAWSRGTGGYEQYFGPGTRLTVT.

The genes are TRBV29-1 and TRBJ2-5, with TRBD1 identical over 10 bases. Germline V lookup: CDR1 SQVTM, CDR2 ANQGSEA. With 3 bases clipped from V and 4 bases from J, the junction kept 5 bases outside the gene matches. The CDR3 runs 14 residues. The CDR3 sequence is CSVERQGALETQYF. DNA for the CDR3: TGCAGCGTTGAGAGACAGGGGGCATTAGAGACCCAGTACTTC.

This clone was seen a handful of times. The rearrangement links TRBV30 to TRBJ1-5, with D possibly matching TRBD1 (6 bases). Trimming removed 5 bases from V and 5 bases from J, with 16 bases in between. This CDR3 is built from 14 residues. Per germline, CDR1 GTSNPN and CDR2 SVGIG (reference sequence). The CDR3 nucleotides read TGTGCCTGGGGGAGGGGGTCCGAATATCAGCCCCAGCATTTT. Protein sequence: CAWGRGSEYQPQHF.

This clone was observed a handful of times. V is TRBV19 and J is TRBJ2-5; D is uncertain. Deletions cut 4 bases from V and 5 bases from J, with 5 bases between. This CDR3 has 11 residues. Germline V gene data show CDR1 as LNHDA and CDR2 as SQIVND (reference sequence). DNA of the CDR3: TGTGCCAGTAGTACCGGGGAGACCCAGTACTTC. This codes for CASSTGETQYF.

The CDR3 DNA follows: TGTGCCAGCAGTCGGGGGACAGGAATCGACGAGCAGTACTTC. It translates to CASSRGTGIDEQYF. This chain connects TRBV28 to TRBJ2-7; 8 bases are a match to TRBD1. Per germline, CDR1 MDHEN and CDR2 SYDVKM. The CDR3 is 14 residues long. V lost 5 bases and J lost 5; bases outside the gene matches: 8. The full variable domain, completed using reference TRBV28 and TRBJ2-7, is DVKVTQSSRYLVKRTGEKVFLECVQDMDHENMFWYRQDPGLGLRLIYFSYDVKMKEKGDIPEGYSVSREKKERFSLILESASTNQTSMYLCASSRGTGIDEQYFGPGTRLTVT.

J is TRBJ2-7 and V is TRBV29-1, with D maybe TRBD1 (6 bases). Trimming removed 2 bases at V and 3 bases at J, with 8 bases between. Germline CDR1 SQVTM, CDR2 ANQGSEA. CDR3 length equals 12 residues. CDR3 nucleotide sequence: TGCAGCGTTGAAAACAGGGACTACGAGCAGTACTTC. This encodes CSVENRDYEQYF.

V is TRBV15 and J is TRBJ2-7, with TRBD2 identical over 15 bases. Per germline, CDR1 LNHNV and CDR2 YYDKDF (reference sequence). The CDR3 has 16 amino acids. Unmatched junction bases numbered 6, after V lost 4 bases and J lost 5 bases. CDR3 sequence: CATSKRTSGRAHEQYF. The CDR3 DNA reads TGTGCCACCAGCAAACGGACTAGCGGGAGGGCCCACGAGCAGTACTTC.

This chain connects TRBV27 to TRBJ2-5; D is uncertain. This CDR3 has 12 amino acids. Per the germline V gene, CDR1 is MNHEY and CDR2 is SMNVEV (reference sequence). Trimming took 10 bases from V and 2 from J, leaving 11 bases between them. CDR3 in DNA: TGTGCCACCGCCTCCTGTCAAGAGACCCAGTACTTC. Its translation is CATASCQETQYF.

The chain is built from TRBV28 and TRBJ2-6; perhaps TRBD2 as D (5 bases). Looked up from germline, CDR1 is MDHEN and CDR2 is SYDVKM. V was trimmed by 7 bases and J by 4 bases, leaving 17 bases between them. CDR3 size: 16 residues. For the CDR3, the DNA is TGTGCCAGCACCTCGGTGGGAGTCCCCGGGGCCAACGTCCTGACTTTC. Its protein is CASTSVGVPGANVLTF.

V is TRBV28 and J is TRBJ1-2; D is perhaps TRBD1 (5 bases). Germline lookup yields CDR1 MDHEN and CDR2 SYDVKM. The CDR3 contains 12 residues. Trimming removed 6 bases from V and 8 bases from J, with 13 bases in between. Written as DNA, the CDR3 is TGTGCCAGCAGCTGGGGCCTTATGGGCTACACCTTC. It translates to CASSWGLMGYTF.

The chain carries TRBV25-1 and TRBJ2-1; D might be TRBD2 (7 bases). The V gene's germline CDR1 is MGHDK and CDR2 SYGVNS. The CDR3 extends over 15 amino acids. Trimming shortened V by 5 bases and J by 7 bases, and 18 bases separated the two germline ends. The DNA of the CDR3 is TGTGCCAGCAGTTTAGGGGGGGCCGACCCAAATGAGCAGTTCTTC. Translating gives CASSLGGADPNEQFF.

This rearrangement joins TRBV6-5 to TRBJ1-2; TRBD1 matches 7 bases. From germline, CDR1 is MNHEY and CDR2 SVGAGI. V lost 2 bases to trimming and J lost 3 bases; unmatched junction nucleotides: 6. The CDR3 spans 15 residues. CDR3 protein: CASSYGDRAYYGYTF. CDR3 in DNA: TGTGCCAGCAGTTACGGGGACAGAGCCTACTATGGCTACACCTTC.